This T cell receptor (beta chain) was captured by sequencing in a study of blood T cell repertoires in COVID-19. Study overall: Specimens from acute and convalescent COVID-19 originated in the United States, Italy and Spain. Nucleic acid was either cDNA or gDNA, and it came from T cells, B-cell-depleted T cells, or PBMCs.

Data came from immunoSEQ multiplex PCR; TCRdb stores just in-frame clones and leaves some out. The sample includes roughly 200,000 clones, roughly 80% of them seen just once. Germline V gives CDR1 SNHLY, CDR2 FYNNEI. V lost 11 bases and J lost 7, with 17 bases in between. The CDR3 contains 13 residues. The material sequenced was peripheral blood. The V gene is TRBV2, the J gene TRBJ1-4, with D perhaps TRBD1 (5 bases). The sequence came from a man aged 45 to 65 with active or convalescent COVID-19. CDR3 loop: CARGTPGGEKLFF. Written as DNA, the CDR3 is TGTGCCCGGGGGACGCCTGGGGGTGAAAAACTGTTTTTT.